These T cell receptor beta chains were read from a single sample in a study of patients and donors after allogeneic stem cell transplantation. TCRdb recomputed calls from the RT-PCR reads with MiXCR, one row per CDR3 protein. The sample carries fewer than 95,000 distinct CDR3 sequences, approximately 5.2% recorded once. Sequencing used blood, either unsorted or a sorted T cell fraction (not recorded which). The receptors stem from a human donor who was either an allogeneic HSCT recipient or a stem cell or donor lymphocyte infusion donor (not recorded which). It is not recorded whose cells these are; they may come from a transplant donor. The CDR3 runs from the conserved cysteine through the conserved F or W. The order of the fields is V gene, J gene, clone size, D gene, CDR3 DNA, CDR3 protein. D genes are given only for firm matches. The listing skips clone size in some rows; elsewhere it reads once, few, many or a size class.

TRBV18,TRBJ2-3,many,-,TGTGCCAGCTCACTGAACGGCGAGGGGGATACGCAGTATTTT,CASSLNGEGDTQYF
TRBV19,TRBJ1-1,few,-,TGTGCCAGTAGTTATTCGGGTTACAGGACTGAAGCTTTCTTT,CASSYSGYRTEAFF
TRBV6-1,TRBJ2-2,many,TRBD2,TGTGCCAGCAGTGAGACTAGCGGGGGGACAGCGAACACCGGGGAGCTGTTTTTT,CASSETSGGTANTGELFF
TRBV7-9,TRBJ2-7,-,TRBD2,TGTGCCAGCAGCTTAGCGTCTAGCGGACACTACGAGCAGTACTTC,CASSLASSGHYEQYF
TRBV15,TRBJ1-2,few,-,TGTGCCACCAGCTCCACGGGCCGGACAGCTACCCAATCTGGCTACACCTTC,CATSSTGRTATQSGYTF
TRBV12-3/TRBV12-4,TRBJ2-6,-,TRBD2,TGTGCCAGCAGTCCTAGCGGGGGGGGTGGGGCCAACGTCCTGACTTTC,CASSPSGGGGANVLTF
TRBV30,TRBJ1-1,few,-,TGTGCCACAGTCCGGAACACTGAAGCTTTCTTT,CATVRNTEAFF
TRBV7-6,TRBJ2-1,-,TRBD2,TGTGCCAGCAGCCTACTAGCGGGGGGGGTCAGTGAGCAGTTCTTC,CASSLLAGGVSEQFF
TRBV6-1,TRBJ1-6,many,-,TGTGCCAGCAGTGAAGCGGGGTGGGAAGGGACCCGTTCACCCCTCCACTTT,CASSEAGWEGTRSPLHF
TRBV18,TRBJ1-2,many,-,TGTGCCAGCTCACCAAGGCCAGGGGATGGCTACACCTTC,CASSPRPGDGYTF
TRBV6-5,TRBJ1-2,many,-,TGTGCCAGCAGTTACTCGATCACAGACTCTAAGAACTATGGCTACACCTTC,CASSYSITDSKNYGYTF
TRBV28,TRBJ2-3,many,-,TGTGCCAGCAGTTTATTTTCTCAGCGGTTTACAGATACGCAGTATTTT,CASSLFSQRFTDTQYF
TRBV28,TRBJ1-5,many,-,TGTGCCAGCAGTTTCCCCGGTGGAGGCAATCAGCCCCAGCATTTT,CASSFPGGGNQPQHF
TRBV11-1,TRBJ2-1,many,-,TGTGCCAGCAGCTTAAGTAAGGGAGATGAGCAGTTCTTC,CASSLSKGDEQFF
TRBV5-6,TRBJ2-6,-,TRBD1,TGTGCCAGCAGCTCGCCCGACAGGGGCTCTGGGGCCAACGTCCTGACTTTC,CASSSPDRGSGANVLTF
TRBV3-1,TRBJ1-1,many,-,TGTGCCAGCAGCGCCGGGACCTTAACGGCTGAAGCTTTCTTT,CASSAGTLTAEAFF
TRBV5-1,TRBJ2-2,many,-,TGCGCCAGCAGCTTGATAGGACAGAACACCGGGGAGCTGTTTTTT,CASSLIGQNTGELFF
TRBV29-1,TRBJ2-3,many,-,TGCAGCGTTGACACAGATACGCAGTATTTT,CSVDTDTQYF
TRBV18,TRBJ1-5,-,TRBD1,TGTGCCAGCTCACCGGACAGGCGCCAGCCCCAGCATTTT,CASSPDRRQPQHF
TRBV27,TRBJ2-3,many,TRBD1,TGTGCCAGCCGCCGGGACAGGGTCACAGATACGCAGTATTTT,CASRRDRVTDTQYF
TRBV12-3/TRBV12-4,TRBJ1-1,many,-,TGTGCCAGCAGTTCGGGGGGTTCGGGCACTGAAGCTTTCTTT,CASSSGGSGTEAFF
TRBV29-1,TRBJ2-3,many,TRBD2,TGCAGCGTTGTTTTTAGCGGGAGGGCTCTAGATACGCAGTATTTT,CSVVFSGRALDTQYF
TRBV1,TRBJ2-2,many,-,TGCACCAGCAGCTTGAGTAAGACTAGCGGGAGAGAGTTTAGGACCACCGGGGAGCTGTTTTTT,CTSSLSKTSGREFRTTGELFF
TRBV9,TRBJ2-2,many,-,TGTGCCAGCAGCGTAGGAACAGTTAACACCGGGGAGCTGTTTTTT,CASSVGTVNTGELFF
TRBV15,TRBJ1-1,many,-,TGTGCCACCAGCAGAGATGTCTTGGGGACTGAAGCTTTCTTT,CATSRDVLGTEAFF